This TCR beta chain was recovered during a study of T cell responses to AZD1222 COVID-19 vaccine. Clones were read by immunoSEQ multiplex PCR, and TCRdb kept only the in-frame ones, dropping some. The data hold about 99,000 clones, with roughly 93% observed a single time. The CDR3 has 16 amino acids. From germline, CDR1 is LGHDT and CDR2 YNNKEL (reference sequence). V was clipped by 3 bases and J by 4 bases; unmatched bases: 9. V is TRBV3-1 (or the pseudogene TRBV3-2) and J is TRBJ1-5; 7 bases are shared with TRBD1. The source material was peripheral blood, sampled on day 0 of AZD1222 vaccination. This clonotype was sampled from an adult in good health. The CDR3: CASSQGFHRGNQPQHF. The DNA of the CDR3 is TGTGCCAGCAGCCAGGGGTTCCACAGGGGAAATCAGCCCCAGCATTTT.